The 5 T cell receptor beta chains given below trace back to one sample, sequenced in a study of shared clonotypes between healthy human individuals. TCRdb's table, derived via immunoSEQ multiplex PCR, lists solely in-frame clones and lacks some. Of about 380,000 clones listed, 90% to 98% are singletons. Sequenced: memory CD8+ T cells sorted from blood. The subset was: CD45RO+ cells pooled with CCR7-negative TemRA cells. The origin of the receptors is a young man in good health.

The genes are TRBV5-1 and TRBJ2-3; D is possibly TRBD2 (6 bases). The CDR3 sequence is 15 residues long. V was cut by 6 bases and J by 1 base, with 15 bases left in between. Per germline, CDR1 SGHRS and CDR2 YFSETQ. In DNA form, the CDR3 reads TGCGCCAGCAATACCGGGAGAGGGGGCACAGATACGCAGTATTTT. It specifies CASNTGRGGTDTQYF. The full variable domain, its missing parts supplied by reference TRBV5-1 and TRBJ2-3, is KAGVTQTPRYLIKTRGQQVTLSCSPISGHRSVSWYQQTPGQGLQFLFEYFSETQRNKGNFPGRFSGRQFSNSRSEMNVSTLELGDSALYLCASNTGRGGTDTQYFGPGTRLTVL.

The rearrangement joins TRBV21-1 to TRBJ2-1; the D segment call TRBD2 is taken from the table without a DNA check. TRBV21-1 corresponds to a pseudogene. The CDR3 is made up of 12 amino acids. The CDR3 nucleotides read TGTGCCAGCACGACTAGCACCAATGAGCAGTTCTTC. Amino acids: CASTTSTNEQFF.

Regarding this clone: A read error may produce the germline difference seen at one junction end. CDR3 sequence reads: CASSYESGPTGELFF. In nucleotides, the CDR3 is TGTGCTAGCAGCTATGAAAGCGGACCAACCGGGGAGCTGTTTTTT. This chain links TRBV7-7 with TRBJ2-2; possibly TRBD2 for D (5 bases). Germline loops: CDR1 SSHAT, CDR2 FNYEAQ (reference sequence). The CDR3 has 15 amino acids.

CDR3 sequence reads: CASSFTGYEQYF. CDR3 bases: TGTGCCAGCAGTTTTACAGGCTACGAGCAGTACTTC. V is TRBV5-4 and J is TRBJ2-7; D might be TRBD1 (5 bases). Germline lookup yields CDR1 SGHNT and CDR2 YYREEE (reference sequence). V was cut by 5 bases and J by 3 bases, with 9 bases left in between. The CDR3 sequence is 12 residues long.

As for this clone: The same CDR3 arises from other DNA sequences in this sample as well. This chain connects TRBV18 to TRBJ2-7, with 11 bases lining up with TRBD1. CDR3 length: 14 amino acids. From germline, CDR1 is KGHSH and CDR2 LQKENI. V lost 3 bases, J lost 3 bases, and 1 base stayed unmatched. The CDR3 sequence: CASSPGTGGYEQYF. The CDR3 DNA reads TGTGCCAGCTCACCCGGGACAGGGGGCTACGAGCAGTACTTC.